The clone carrying this TCR beta chain has a handful of counts. Antigen unknown. The V gene lost 1 base and the J gene lost 8 bases, with 16 bases spanning the gap. Germline V lookup: CDR1 SGHNT, CDR2 YYREEE (reference sequence). The CDR3 extends over 15 amino acids. This sample is part of a study of cytomegalovirus exposure and HLA in healthy donors. Study-level results: Presence/absence analyses assumed roughly uniform sequencing depth across donors, which may not hold. What was likely a sequencing artifact was a cluster of highly shared sequence variants.

It was with 60 Vbeta and 13 Jbeta primers that the PCR ran. Sequencing used immunoSEQ multiplex PCR; TCRdb keeps in-frame clones, though not all of them. Of 120,000 or so clones listed, about 8% are singletons. The rearrangement joins TRBV5-4 to TRBJ2-1; possibly TRBD2 for D (7 bases). The sequenced material came from PBMCs. The sequence was collected from a woman aged 40 to 50 in good health and CMV-seropositive. CDR3 sequence: CASSLRSGGLDEQFF. For the CDR3, the DNA is TGTGCCAGCAGCTTGCGTTCGGGGGGCCTCGATGAGCAGTTCTTC.